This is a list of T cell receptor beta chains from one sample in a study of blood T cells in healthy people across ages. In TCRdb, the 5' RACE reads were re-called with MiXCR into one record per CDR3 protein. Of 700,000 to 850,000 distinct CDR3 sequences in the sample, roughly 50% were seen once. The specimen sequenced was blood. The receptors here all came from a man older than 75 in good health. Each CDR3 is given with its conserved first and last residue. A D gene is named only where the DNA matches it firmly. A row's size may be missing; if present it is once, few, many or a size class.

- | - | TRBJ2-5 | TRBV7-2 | TGTGCCAGCAGCTTAGATGAGGCCTCGGGGACCCAGTACTTC | CASSLDEASGTQYF
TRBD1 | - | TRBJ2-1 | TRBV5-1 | TGCGCCAGCAGCTTGGGGGGACAGGGGAAGTCCAATGAGCAGTTCTTC | CASSLGGQGKSNEQFF
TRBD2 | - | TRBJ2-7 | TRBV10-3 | TGTGCCATCAGTGAGACTAGCGGTCCCTACGAGCAGTACTTC | CAISETSGPYEQYF
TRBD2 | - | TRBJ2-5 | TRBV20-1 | TGCAGTGCTTCACGGGGGGACCAAGAGACCCAGTACTTC | CSASRGDQETQYF
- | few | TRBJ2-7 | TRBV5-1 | TGCGCCAGCAGCTTCTCCGATGGCAGGGCGGACGAGCAGTACTTC | CASSFSDGRADEQYF
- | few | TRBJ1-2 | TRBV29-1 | TGCAGCGTCGTCCCGACAGCGGACTATGGCTACACCTTC | CSVVPTADYGYTF
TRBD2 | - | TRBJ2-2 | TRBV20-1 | TGCAGTGCTAGAGTGCGGCTAGCGGGAGGGCCAACCGGGGAGCTGTTTTTT | CSARVRLAGGPTGELFF
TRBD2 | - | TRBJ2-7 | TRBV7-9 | TGTGCCAGCAGCCCCCTCCGAGGACTAGCGGGAGACGAGCAGTACTTC | CASSPLRGLAGDEQYF
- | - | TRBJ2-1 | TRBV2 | TGTGCCAGCAGGATGGAGTACAATGAGCAGTTCTTC | CASRMEYNEQFF
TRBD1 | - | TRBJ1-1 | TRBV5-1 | TGCGCCAGCAGCTTGGCGGCAGGGGGCGCGGGGGCTTTCTTT | CASSLAAGGAGAFF
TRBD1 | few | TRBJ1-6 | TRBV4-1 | TGCGCCAGCAGCCAAGTCCGGGCAGGGGGAAATAATTCACCCCTCCACTTT | CASSQVRAGGNNSPLHF
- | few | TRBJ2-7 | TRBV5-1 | TGCGCCAGCAGCTTGGCGTTGGGTGGGGAGCAGTACTTC | CASSLALGGEQYF
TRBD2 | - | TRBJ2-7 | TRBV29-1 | TGCAGCGCCCATAGCGGGAGCTCCTACGAGCGGTACTTC | CSAHSGSSYERYF
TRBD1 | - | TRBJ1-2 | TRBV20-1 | TGCAGTGCTAGAGAGGGGCGGCGCAGGGGGCATGGCTACACCTTC | CSAREGRRRGHGYTF
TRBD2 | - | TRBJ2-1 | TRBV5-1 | TGCGCCAGCAGCTTGGGAGCTAGCGGGAGGGCCCCCTACAATGAGCAGTTCTTC | CASSLGASGRAPYNEQFF
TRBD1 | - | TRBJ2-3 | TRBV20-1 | TGCAGTGCTAGAGTGACAGGGAAACGCACAGATACGCAGTATTTT | CSARVTGKRTDTQYF
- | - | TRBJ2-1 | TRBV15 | TGTGCCACCAGCAGAGAGTTTGGCAGGGATTTGCAGTTCTTC | CATSREFGRDLQFF
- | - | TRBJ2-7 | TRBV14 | TGTGCCAGCAGCCAAGAGGAGGGGAGCTACGAGCAGTACTTC | CASSQEEGSYEQYF
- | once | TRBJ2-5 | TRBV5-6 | TGTGCCAGCAGCTTATGGGGACTCCTCACCTACAATGAGCAGTACTTC | CASSLWGLLTYNEQYF
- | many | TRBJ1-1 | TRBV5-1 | TGCGCCAGCAGCTCTACGGGAAACACTGAAGCTTTCTTT | CASSSTGNTEAFF
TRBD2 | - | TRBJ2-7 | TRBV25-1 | TGTGCCAGCAGTGAATTCCGAGCGGGAGGCCGATCCTACGAGCAGTACTTC | CASSEFRAGGRSYEQYF
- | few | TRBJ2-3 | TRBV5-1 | TGTGCCAGCAGCTTAGGCACAGGCGGGCTCAGATACGCGTATTTT | CASSLGTGGLRYAYF
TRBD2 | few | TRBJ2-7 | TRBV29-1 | TGCAGCGTTGAAAGGGAGCGGGAGGGCAATGAGCAGTACTTC | CSVEREREGNEQYF
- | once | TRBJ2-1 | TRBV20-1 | TGCAGTGCTAGTCACCGGACTCACAATGAGCAGTTCTTC | CSASHRTHNEQFF
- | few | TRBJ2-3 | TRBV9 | TGTGCCAGCAGCGTAGTGCCGGGAGGCACAGATACGCAGTATTTT | CASSVVPGGTDTQYF
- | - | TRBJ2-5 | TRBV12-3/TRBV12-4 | TGTGCCAGCAGTCTGGGACGGGCTAGGAGGCAGACCCAGTACTTC | CASSLGRARRQTQYF
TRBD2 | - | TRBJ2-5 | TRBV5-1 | TGCGCCAGCAGCTCAATTTTAGCGGGAGGGCTCCAAGAGACCCAGTACTTC | CASSSILAGGLQETQYF
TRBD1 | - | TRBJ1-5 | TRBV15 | TGTGCCACCAGCAGAGATCCGGGACAGGGGCACAATCAGCCCCAGCATTTT | CATSRDPGQGHNQPQHF
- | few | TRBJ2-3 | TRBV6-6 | TGTGCCAGCAGTCTCGGGGTAGGGCACAGATACGCGTATTTT | CASSLGVGHRYAYF
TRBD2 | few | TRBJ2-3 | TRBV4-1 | TGCGCCAGCAGCCCTGGGACTAGCGGGAGGAGCAGATACGCGTATTTT | CASSPGTSGRSRYAYF
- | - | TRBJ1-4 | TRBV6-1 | TGTGCCAGCAGTGAAATACAGGGAGGCGAAAAACTGTTTTTT | CASSEIQGGEKLFF
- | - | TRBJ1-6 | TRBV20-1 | TGCAGTGCTAGAGATAGCGAACAGCTCAATTCACCCCTCCACTTT | CSARDSEQLNSPLHF
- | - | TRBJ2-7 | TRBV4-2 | TGTGCCAGCAGCCAACGGCTAGGATCCTACGAGCAGTACTTC | CASSQRLGSYEQYF
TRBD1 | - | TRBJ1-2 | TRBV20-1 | TGCAGTGCTCTTCCTGGGACAGGCGGTAAAGGCTACACCTTC | CSALPGTGGKGYTF
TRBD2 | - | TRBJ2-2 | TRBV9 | TGTGCCAGCAGCGGGACTAGCGGGAGGGCCACCGGGGAGCTGTTTTTT | CASSGTSGRATGELFF
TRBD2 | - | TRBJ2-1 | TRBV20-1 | TGCAGTGCCTCCCTTGGGGCGGGGGTCACTTACAATGAGCAGTTCTTC | CSASLGAGVTYNEQFF
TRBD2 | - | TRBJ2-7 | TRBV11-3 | TGTGCCAGCAGCTTTGGACTAGCGGGAGGGGTGAGGCAGTACTTC | CASSFGLAGGVRQYF
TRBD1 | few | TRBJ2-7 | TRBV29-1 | TGCAGCGCCAGGGGACAGGCGAACTCCTACGAGCAGTACTTC | CSARGQANSYEQYF
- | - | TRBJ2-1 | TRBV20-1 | TGCAGTGCAGTCGGGAATGAGCAGTTCTTC | CSAVGNEQFF
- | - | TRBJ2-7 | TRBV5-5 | TGTGCCAGCTCCAATTTAGGGGCCTACGAGCAGTACTTC | CASSNLGAYEQYF
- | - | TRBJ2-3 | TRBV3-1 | TGTGCCAGCAGCCAATATCAGGCGGGCACAGATACGCAGTATTTT | CASSQYQAGTDTQYF
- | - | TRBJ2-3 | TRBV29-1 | TGCAGCGCTCCTCCCAAGGGAGGCGGCACAGATACGCAGTATTTT | CSAPPKGGGTDTQYF
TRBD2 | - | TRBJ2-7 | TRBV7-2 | TGTGCCAGCAGTATAGCGGGAGGCTCATACGAGCAGTACTTC | CASSIAGGSYEQYF
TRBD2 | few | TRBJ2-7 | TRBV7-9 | TGTGCCAGCAGCCCAAGAGTCGGGAGGCTCTACGAGCAGTACTTC | CASSPRVGRLYEQYF
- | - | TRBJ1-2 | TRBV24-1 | TGTGCCACCAGTGATGCCCAGACAGCTAACTATGGCTACACCTTC | CATSDAQTANYGYTF
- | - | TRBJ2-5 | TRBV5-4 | TGTGCCAGCAGCACCCCGGAGAGGGGTGAGCAGTACTTC | CASSTPERGEQYF
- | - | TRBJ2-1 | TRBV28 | TGTGCCAGCACCTCAGACAGAGTTGACTACAATGAGCAGTTCTTC | CASTSDRVDYNEQFF
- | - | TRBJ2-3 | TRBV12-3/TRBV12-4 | TGTGCCAGCAGCGGGCGCGCAGCAGATACGCAGTATTTT | CASSGRAADTQYF
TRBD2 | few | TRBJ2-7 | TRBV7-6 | TGTGCCAGCAGCTTAGCCGGGACTAGCGGGAGGAACGAGCAGTACTTC | CASSLAGTSGRNEQYF
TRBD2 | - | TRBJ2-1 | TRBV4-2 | TGTGCCAGCAGCCAAGATGCGAGACTAGCGAGACTTTACAATGAGCAGTTCTTC | CASSQDARLARLYNEQFF
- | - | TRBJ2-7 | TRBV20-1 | TGCAGTGCCACCAGGGACTCCTACGAGCAGTACTTC | CSATRDSYEQYF
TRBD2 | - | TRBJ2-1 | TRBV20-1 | TGCAGTGCTAGAACCCCGTTCGAGCGGGAGAACAACAATGAGCAGTTCTTC | CSARTPFERENNNEQFF